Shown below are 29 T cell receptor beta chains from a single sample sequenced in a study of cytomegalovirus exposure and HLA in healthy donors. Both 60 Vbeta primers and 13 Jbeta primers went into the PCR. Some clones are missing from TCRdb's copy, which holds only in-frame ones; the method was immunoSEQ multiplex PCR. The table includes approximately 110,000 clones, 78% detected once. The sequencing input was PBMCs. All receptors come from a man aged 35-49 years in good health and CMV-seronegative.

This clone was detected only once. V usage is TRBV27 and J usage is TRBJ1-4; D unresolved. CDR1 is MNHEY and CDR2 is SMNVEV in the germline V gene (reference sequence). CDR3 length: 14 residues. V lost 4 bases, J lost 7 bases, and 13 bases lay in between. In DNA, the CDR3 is TGTGCCAGCAGTTACTCTCCTGGGAGTGAAAAACTGTTTTTT. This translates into CASSYSPGSEKLFF.

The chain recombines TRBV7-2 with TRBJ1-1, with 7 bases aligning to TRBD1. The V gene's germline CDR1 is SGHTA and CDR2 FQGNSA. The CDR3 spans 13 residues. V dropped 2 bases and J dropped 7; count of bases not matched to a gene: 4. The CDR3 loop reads CASSLWGTDEAFF. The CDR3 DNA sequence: TGTGCCAGCAGCTTATGGGGGACAGATGAAGCTTTCTTT. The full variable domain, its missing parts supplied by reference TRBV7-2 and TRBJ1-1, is GAGVSQSPSNKVTEKGKDVELRCDPISGHTALYWYRQSLGQGLEFLIYFQGNSAPDKSGLPSDRFSAERTGGSVSTLTIQRTQQEDSAVYLCASSLWGTDEAFFGQGTRLTVV.

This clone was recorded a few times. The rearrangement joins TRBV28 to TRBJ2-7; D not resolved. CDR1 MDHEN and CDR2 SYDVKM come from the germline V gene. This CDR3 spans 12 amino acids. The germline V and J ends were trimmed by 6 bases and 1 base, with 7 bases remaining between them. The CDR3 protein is CASSSGSYEQYF. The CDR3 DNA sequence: TGTGCCAGCAGCTCCGGTTCCTACGAGCAGTACTTC.

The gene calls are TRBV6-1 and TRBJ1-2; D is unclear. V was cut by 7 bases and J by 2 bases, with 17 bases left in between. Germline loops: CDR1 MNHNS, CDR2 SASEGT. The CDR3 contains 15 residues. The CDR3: CASNSGSGKNYGYTF. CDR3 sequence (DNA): TGTGCCAGCAACTCGGGTTCCGGGAAAAACTATGGCTACACCTTC.

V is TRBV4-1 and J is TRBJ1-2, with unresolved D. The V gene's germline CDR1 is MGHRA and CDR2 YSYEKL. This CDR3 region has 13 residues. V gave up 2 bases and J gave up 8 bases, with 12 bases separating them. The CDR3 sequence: CASSQKSFGGYTF. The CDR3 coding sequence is TGCGCCAGCAGCCAAAAGTCGTTTGGCGGCTACACCTTC.

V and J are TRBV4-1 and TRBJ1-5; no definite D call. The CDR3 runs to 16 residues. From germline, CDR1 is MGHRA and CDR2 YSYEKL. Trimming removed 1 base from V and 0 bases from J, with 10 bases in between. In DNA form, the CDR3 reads TGCGCCAGCAGCCAAGGATATTTCGGTAGCAATCAGCCCCAGCATTTT. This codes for CASSQGYFGSNQPQHF.

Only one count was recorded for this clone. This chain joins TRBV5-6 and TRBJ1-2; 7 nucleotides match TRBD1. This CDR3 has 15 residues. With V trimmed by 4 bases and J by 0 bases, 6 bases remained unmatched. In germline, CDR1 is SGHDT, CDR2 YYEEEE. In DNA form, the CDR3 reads TGTGCCAGCAGCCCCGGGACAGTTTCTAACTATGGCTACACCTTC. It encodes CASSPGTVSNYGYTF.

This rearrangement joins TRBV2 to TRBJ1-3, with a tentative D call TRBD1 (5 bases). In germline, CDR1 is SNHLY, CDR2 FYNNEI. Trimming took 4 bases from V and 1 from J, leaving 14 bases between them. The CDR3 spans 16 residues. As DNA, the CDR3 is TGTGCCAGCAGTGTACAGGTTGGGGGGTCTGGAAACACCATATATTTT. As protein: CASSVQVGGSGNTIYF. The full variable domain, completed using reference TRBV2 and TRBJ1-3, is EPEVTQTPSHQVTQMGQEVILRCVPISNHLYFYWYRQILGQKVEFLVSFYNNEISEKSEIFDDQFSVERPDGSNFTLKIRSTKLEDSAMYFCASSVQVGGSGNTIYFGEGSWLTVV.

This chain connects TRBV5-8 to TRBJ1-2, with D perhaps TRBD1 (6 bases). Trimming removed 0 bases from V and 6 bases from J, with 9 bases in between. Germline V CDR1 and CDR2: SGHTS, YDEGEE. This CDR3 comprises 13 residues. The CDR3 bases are TGTGCCAGCAGCTTGGTAGAGGGGGATGGCTACACCTTC. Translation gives CASSLVEGDGYTF.

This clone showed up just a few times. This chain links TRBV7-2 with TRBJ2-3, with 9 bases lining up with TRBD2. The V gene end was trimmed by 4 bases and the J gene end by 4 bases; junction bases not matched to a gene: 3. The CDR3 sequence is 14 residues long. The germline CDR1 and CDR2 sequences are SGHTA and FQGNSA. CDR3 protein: CASSSVAGADTQYF. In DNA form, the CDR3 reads TGTGCCAGCAGCTCGGTAGCGGGAGCAGATACGCAGTATTTT.

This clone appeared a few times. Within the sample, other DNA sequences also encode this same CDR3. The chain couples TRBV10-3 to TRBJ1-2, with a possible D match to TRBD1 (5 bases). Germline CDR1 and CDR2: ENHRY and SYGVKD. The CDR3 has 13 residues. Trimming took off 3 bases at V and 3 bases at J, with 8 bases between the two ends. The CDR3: CAISDGGYYGYTF. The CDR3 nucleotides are TGTGCCATCAGTGACGGGGGATACTATGGCTACACCTTC.

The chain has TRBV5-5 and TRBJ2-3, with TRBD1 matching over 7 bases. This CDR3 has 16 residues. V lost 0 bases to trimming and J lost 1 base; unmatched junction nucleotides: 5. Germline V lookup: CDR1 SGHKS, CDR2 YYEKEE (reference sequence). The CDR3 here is CASSLGQGIGTDTQYF. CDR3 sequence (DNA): TGTGCCAGCAGCTTGGGACAGGGCATAGGCACAGATACGCAGTATTTT.

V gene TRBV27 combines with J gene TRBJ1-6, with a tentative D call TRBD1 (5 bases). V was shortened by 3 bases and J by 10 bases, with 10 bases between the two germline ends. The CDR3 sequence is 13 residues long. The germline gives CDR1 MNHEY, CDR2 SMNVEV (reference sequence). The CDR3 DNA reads TGTGCCAGCAGTTTGACAGACAAATCACCCCTCCACTTT. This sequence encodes CASSLTDKSPLHF.

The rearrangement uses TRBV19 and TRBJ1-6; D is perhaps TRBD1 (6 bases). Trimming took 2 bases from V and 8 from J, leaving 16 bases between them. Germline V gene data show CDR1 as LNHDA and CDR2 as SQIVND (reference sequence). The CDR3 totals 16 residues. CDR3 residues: CASSITGTSMDSPLHF. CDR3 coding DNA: TGTGCCAGTAGTATAACCGGGACATCGATGGATTCACCCCTCCACTTT.

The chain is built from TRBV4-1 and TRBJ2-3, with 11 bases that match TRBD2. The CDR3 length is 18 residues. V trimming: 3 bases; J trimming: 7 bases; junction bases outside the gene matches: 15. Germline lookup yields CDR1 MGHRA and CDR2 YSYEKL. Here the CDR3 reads CASSHPGRGLAVMNTQYF. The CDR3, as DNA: TGCGCCAGCAGCCATCCCGGCCGGGGACTAGCGGTAATGAATACGCAGTATTTT.

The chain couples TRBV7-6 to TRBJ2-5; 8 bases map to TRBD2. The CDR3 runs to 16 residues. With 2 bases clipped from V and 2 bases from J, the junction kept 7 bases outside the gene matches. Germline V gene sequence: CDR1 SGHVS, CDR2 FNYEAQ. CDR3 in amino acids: CASSLSRSGGQETQYF. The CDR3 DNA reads TGTGCCAGCAGCTTAAGTCGATCGGGGGGGCAAGAGACCCAGTACTTC.

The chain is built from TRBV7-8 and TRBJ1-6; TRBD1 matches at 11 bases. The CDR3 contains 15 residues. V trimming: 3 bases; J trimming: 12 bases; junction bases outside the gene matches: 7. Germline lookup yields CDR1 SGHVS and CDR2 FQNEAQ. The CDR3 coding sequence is TGTGCCAGCAGCTTTTCGGGACAGGGGGAGAAACCCCTCCACTTT. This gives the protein CASSFSGQGEKPLHF. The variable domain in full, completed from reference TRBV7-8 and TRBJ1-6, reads GAGVSQSPRYKVAKRGQDVALRCDPISGHVSLFWYQQALGQGPEFLTYFQNEAQLDKSGLPSDRFFAERPEGSVSTLKIQRTQQEDSAVYLCASSFSGQGEKPLHFGNGTRLTVT.

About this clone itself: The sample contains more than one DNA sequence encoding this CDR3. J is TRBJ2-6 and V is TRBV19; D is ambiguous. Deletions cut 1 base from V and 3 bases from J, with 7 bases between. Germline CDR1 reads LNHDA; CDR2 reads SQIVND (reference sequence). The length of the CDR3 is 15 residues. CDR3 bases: TGTGCCAGTAGTATAGGGCAGTATGGGGCCAACGTCCTGACTTTC. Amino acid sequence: CASSIGQYGANVLTF.

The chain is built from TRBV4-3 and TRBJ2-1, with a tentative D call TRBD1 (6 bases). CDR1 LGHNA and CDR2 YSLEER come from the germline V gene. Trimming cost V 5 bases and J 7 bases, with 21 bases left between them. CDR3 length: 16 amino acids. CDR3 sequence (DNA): TGCGCCAGCAGCGTCCACTACAGGGCCTTTGGGAATGAGCAGTTCTTC. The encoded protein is CASSVHYRAFGNEQFF.

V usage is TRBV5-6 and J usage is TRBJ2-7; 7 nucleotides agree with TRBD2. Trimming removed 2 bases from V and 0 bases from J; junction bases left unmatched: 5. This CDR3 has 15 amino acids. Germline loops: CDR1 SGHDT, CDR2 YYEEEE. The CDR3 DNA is TGTGCCAGCAGCTTAGCGGGGTTAAGCTCCTACGAGCAGTACTTC. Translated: CASSLAGLSSYEQYF.

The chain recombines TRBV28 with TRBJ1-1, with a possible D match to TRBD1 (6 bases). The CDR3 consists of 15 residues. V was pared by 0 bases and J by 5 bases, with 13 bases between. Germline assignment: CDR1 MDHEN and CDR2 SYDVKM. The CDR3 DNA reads TGTGCCAGCAGTTTATGGGCAGGGGAGGGTACTGAAGCTTTCTTT. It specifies CASSLWAGEGTEAFF.

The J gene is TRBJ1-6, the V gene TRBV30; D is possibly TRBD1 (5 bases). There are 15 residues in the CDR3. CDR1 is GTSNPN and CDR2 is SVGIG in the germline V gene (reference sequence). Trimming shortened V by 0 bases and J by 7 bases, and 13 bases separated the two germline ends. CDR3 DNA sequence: TGTGCCTGGAGTGTACGAGCAGGGATAAATTCACCCCTCCACTTT. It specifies CAWSVRAGINSPLHF.

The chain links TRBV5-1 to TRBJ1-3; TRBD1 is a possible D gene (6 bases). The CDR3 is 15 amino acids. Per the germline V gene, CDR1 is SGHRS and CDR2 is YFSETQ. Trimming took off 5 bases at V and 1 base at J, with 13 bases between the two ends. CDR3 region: CASRAEGTSGNTIYF. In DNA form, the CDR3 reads TGCGCCAGCAGGGCGGAAGGGACATCTGGAAACACCATATATTTT.

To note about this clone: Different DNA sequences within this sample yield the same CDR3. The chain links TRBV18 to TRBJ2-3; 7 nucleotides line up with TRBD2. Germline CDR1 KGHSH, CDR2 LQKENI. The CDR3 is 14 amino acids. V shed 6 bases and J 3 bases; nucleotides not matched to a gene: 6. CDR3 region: CASSPTGGTDTQYF. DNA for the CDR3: TGTGCCAGCTCGCCGACGGGGGGAACAGATACGCAGTATTTT.

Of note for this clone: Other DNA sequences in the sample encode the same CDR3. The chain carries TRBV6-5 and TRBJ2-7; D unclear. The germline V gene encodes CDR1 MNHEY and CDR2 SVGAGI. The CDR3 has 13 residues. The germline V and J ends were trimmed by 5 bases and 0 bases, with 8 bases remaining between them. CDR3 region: CASSPTSSYEQYF. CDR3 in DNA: TGTGCCAGCAGTCCCACATCCTCCTACGAGCAGTACTTC.

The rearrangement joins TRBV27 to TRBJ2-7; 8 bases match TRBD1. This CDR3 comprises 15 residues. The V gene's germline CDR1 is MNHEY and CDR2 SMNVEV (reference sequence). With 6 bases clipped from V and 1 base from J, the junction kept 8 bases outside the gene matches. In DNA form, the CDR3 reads TGTGCCAGCAGGCAACCGGGACAGGAGTCCTACGAGCAGTACTTC. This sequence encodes CASRQPGQESYEQYF.

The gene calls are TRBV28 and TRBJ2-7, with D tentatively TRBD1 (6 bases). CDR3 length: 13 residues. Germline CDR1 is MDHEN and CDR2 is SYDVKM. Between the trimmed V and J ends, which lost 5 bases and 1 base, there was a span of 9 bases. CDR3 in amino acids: CASSRGHSYEQYF. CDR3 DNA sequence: TGTGCCAGCAGTCGGGGACATTCCTACGAGCAGTACTTC.

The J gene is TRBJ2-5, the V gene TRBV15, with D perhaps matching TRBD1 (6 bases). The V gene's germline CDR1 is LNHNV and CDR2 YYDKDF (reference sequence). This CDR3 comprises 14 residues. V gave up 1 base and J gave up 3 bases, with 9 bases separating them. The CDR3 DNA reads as TGTGCCACCAGCAGAGGTGCAGGGGAAGAGACCCAGTACTTC. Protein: CATSRGAGEETQYF.

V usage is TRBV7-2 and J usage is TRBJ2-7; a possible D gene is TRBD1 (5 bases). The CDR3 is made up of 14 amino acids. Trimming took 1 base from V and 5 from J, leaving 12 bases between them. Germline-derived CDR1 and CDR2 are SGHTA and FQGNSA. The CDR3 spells CASSLVSRVDEQYF. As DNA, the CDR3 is TGTGCCAGCAGCTTAGTCTCCAGGGTGGACGAGCAGTACTTC.